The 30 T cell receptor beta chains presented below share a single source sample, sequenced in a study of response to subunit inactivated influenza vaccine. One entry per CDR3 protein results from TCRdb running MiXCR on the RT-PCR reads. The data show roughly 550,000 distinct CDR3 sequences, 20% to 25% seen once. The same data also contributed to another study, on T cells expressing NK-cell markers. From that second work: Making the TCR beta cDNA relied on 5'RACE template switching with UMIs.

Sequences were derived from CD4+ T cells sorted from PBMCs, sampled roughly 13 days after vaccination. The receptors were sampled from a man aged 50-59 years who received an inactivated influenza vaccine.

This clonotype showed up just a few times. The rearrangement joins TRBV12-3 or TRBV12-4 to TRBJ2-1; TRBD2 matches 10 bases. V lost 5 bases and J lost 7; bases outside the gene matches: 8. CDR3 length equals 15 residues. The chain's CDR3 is CASSRHTSGENEQFF. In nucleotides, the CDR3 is TGTGCCAGCAGTCGACATACTAGCGGGGAGAATGAGCAGTTCTTC.

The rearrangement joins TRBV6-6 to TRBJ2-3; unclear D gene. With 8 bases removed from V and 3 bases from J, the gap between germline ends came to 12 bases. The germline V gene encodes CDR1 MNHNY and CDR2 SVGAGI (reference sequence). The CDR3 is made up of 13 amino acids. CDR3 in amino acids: CASRFDMTDTQYF. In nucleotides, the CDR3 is TGTGCCAGCCGATTTGACATGACAGATACGCAGTATTTT.

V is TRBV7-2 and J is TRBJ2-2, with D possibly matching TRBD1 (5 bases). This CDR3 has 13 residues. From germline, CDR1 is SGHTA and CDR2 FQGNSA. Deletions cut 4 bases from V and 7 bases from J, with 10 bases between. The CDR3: CASSSRVLGELFF. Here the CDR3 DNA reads TGTGCCAGCAGCTCCAGGGTACTCGGGGAGCTGTTTTTT.

CDR3 coding DNA: TGCGCCAGCAGCTTGGAGAGCTTCACTGAAGCTTTCTTT. Amino acids: CASSLESFTEAFF. V usage is TRBV5-1 and J usage is TRBJ1-1; D gene ambiguous. In germline, CDR1 is SGHRS, CDR2 YFSETQ. V lost 0 bases, J lost 4 bases, and 7 bases lay in between. The CDR3 runs to 13 residues.

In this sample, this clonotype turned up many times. Here the CDR3 DNA reads TGTGCCATCAGTGATTTGGGCAGAGCACAAGAGACCCAGTACTTC. Translated, it gives CAISDLGRAQETQYF. This rearrangement joins TRBV10-3 to TRBJ2-5, with D unclear. Trimming cost V 3 bases and J 2 bases, with 13 bases left between them. Germline lookup yields CDR1 ENHRY and CDR2 SYGVKD. There are 15 residues in the CDR3.

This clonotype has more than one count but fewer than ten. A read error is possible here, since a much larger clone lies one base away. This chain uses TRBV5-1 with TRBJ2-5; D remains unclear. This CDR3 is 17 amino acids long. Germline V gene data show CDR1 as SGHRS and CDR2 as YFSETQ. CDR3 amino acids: CGSSSTSALDGRETQYF. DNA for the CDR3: TGCGGCAGCAGCTCTACCTCCGCCCTGGACGGGCGGGAGACCCAGTACTTC.

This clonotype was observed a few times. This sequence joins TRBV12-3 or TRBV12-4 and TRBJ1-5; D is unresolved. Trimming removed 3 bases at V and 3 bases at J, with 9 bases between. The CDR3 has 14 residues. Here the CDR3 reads CASSFMGFNQPQHF. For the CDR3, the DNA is TGTGCCAGCAGTTTCATGGGATTCAATCAGCCCCAGCATTTT.

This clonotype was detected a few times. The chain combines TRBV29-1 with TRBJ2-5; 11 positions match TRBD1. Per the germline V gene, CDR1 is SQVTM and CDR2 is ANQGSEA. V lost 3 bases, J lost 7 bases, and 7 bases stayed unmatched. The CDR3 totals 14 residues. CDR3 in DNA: TGCAGCGTTGACGGACAGGGGGCGGTCGGGACCCAGTACTTC. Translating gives CSVDGQGAVGTQYF.

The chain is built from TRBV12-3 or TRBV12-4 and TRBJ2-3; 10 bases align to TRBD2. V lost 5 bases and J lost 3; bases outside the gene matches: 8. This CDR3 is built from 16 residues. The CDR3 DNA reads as TGTGCCAGCAGTCGACGAGCGGGGGGGGTTACAGATACGCAGTATTTT. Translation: CASSRRAGGVTDTQYF.

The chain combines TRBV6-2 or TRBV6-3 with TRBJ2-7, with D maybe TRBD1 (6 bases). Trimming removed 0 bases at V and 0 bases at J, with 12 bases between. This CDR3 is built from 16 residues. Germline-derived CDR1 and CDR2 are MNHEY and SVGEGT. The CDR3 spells CASSYSPGTLSYEQYF. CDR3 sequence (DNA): TGTGCCAGCAGTTACTCCCCCGGGACACTCTCCTACGAGCAGTACTTC.

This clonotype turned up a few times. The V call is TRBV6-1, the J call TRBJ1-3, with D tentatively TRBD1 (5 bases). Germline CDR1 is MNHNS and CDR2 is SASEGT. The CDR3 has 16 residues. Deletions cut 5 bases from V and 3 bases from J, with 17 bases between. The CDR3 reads CASSRFNRDFGNTIYF. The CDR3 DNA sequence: TGTGCCAGCAGTCGATTTAACCGGGACTTTGGAAACACCATATATTTT.

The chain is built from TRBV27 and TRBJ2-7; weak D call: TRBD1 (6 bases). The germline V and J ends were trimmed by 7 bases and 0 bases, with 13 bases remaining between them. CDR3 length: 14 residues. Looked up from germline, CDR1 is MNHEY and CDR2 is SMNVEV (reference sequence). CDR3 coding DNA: TGTGCCAGCACTCACCCGGACAGCTCCTACGAGCAGTACTTC. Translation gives CASTHPDSSYEQYF.

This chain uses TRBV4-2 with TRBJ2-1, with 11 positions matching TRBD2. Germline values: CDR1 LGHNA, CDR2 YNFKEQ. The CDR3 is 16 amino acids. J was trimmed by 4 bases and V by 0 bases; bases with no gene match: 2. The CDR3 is CASSQEGTSGYNEQFF. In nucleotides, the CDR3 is TGTGCCAGCAGCCAAGAAGGGACTAGCGGATACAATGAGCAGTTCTTC.

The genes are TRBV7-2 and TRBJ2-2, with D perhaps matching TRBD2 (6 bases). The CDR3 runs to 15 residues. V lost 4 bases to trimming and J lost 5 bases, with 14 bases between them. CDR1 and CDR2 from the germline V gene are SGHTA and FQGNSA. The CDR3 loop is CASSSSGLATGELFF. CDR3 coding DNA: TGTGCCAGCAGCTCCTCGGGACTGGCTACCGGGGAGCTGTTTTTT.

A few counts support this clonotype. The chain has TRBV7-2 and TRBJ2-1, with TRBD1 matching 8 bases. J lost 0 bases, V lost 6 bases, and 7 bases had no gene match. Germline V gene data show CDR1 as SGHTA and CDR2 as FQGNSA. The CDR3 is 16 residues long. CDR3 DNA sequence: TGTGCCAGCAGTAGACAGGGGACCCTCTCCTACAATGAGCAGTTCTTC. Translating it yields CASSRQGTLSYNEQFF. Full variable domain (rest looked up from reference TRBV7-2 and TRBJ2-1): GAGVSQSPSNKVTEKGKDVELRCDPISGHTALYWYRQSLGQGLEFLIYFQGNSAPDKSGLPSDRFSAERTGGSVSTLTIQRTQQEDSAVYLCASSRQGTLSYNEQFFGPGTRLTVL.

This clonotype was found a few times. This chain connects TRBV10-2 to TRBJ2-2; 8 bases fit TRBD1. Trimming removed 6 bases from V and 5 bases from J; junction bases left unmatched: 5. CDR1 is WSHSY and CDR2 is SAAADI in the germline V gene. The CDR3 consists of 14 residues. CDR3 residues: CASRAQGATGELFF. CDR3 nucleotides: TGCGCCAGCAGGGCGCAGGGGGCTACCGGGGAGCTGTTTTTT.

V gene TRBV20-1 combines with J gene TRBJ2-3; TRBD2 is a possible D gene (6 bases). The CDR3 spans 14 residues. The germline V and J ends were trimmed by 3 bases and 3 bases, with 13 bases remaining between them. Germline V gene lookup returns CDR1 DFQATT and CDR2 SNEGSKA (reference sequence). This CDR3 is CSARRDPGTDTQYF. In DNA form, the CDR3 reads TGCAGTGCTAGGCGGGACCCCGGGACAGATACGCAGTATTTT.

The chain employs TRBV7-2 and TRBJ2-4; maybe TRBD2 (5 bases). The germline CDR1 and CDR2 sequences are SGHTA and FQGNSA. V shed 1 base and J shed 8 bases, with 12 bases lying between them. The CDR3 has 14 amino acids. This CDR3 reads CASSLGGVRYIQYF. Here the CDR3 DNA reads TGTGCCAGCAGCTTAGGGGGAGTTAGATACATTCAGTACTTC.

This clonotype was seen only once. The DNA for the CDR3 is TGTGCCTGGAGTGTTTCCGGGACGGCGTTTTTT. This sequence encodes CAWSVSGTAFF. The rearrangement uses TRBV30 and TRBJ1-4; perhaps TRBD1 as D (5 bases). Germline CDR1 is GTSNPN and CDR2 is SVGIG (reference sequence). The CDR3 has 11 amino acids. V shed 0 bases and J shed 16 bases, with 12 bases lying between them. Supplemented by reference TRBV30 and TRBJ1-4, the full variable domain reads SQTIHQWPATLVQPVGSPLSLECTVEGTSNPNLYWYRQAAGRGLQLLFYSVGIGQISSEVPQNLSASRPQDRQFILSSKKLLLSDSGFYLCAWSVSGTAFFGSGTQLSVL.

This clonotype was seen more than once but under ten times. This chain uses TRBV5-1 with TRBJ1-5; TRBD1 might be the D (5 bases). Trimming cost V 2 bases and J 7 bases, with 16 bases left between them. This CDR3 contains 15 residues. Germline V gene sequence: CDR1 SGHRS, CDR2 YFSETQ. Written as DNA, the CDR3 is TGCGCCAGCAGCTTTGGAGGGGCCCTTGGGCAGCCCCAGCATTTT. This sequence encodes CASSFGGALGQPQHF.

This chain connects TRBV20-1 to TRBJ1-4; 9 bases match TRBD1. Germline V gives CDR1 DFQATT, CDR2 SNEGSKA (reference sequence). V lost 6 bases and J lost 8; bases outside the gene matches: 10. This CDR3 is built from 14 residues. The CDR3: CSAEIRDRDEKLFF. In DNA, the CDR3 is TGCAGTGCCGAGATAAGGGACAGGGACGAAAAACTGTTTTTT.

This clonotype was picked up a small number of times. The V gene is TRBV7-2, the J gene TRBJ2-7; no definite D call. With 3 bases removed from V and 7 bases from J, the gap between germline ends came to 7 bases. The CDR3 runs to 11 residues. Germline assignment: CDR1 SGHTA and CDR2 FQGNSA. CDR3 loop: CASSFKGEQYF. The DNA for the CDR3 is TGTGCCAGCAGCTTTAAAGGAGAGCAGTACTTC.

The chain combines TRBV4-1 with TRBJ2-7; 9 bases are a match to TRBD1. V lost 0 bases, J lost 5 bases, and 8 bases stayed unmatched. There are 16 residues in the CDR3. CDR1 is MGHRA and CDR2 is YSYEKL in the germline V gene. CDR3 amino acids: CASSQDPGQGRDEQYF. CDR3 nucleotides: TGCGCCAGCAGCCAAGATCCGGGACAGGGCCGGGACGAGCAGTACTTC.

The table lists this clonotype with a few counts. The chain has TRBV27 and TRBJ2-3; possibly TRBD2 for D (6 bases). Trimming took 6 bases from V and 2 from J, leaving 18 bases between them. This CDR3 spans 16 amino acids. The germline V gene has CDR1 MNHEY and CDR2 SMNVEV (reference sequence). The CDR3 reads CASRPGDGSSTDTQYF. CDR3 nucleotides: TGTGCCAGCAGACCTGGGGACGGGAGTTCCACAGATACGCAGTATTTT.

The CDR3 here is CSASTSLGTDTQYF. CDR3 bases: TGCAGTGCCAGTACTAGCTTGGGCACAGATACGCAGTATTTT. V and J are TRBV20-1 and TRBJ2-3, with D maybe TRBD2 (6 bases). Trimming shortened V by 6 bases and J by 1 base, and 14 bases separated the two germline ends. The CDR3 contains 14 residues. Germline CDR1 DFQATT, CDR2 SNEGSKA (reference sequence).

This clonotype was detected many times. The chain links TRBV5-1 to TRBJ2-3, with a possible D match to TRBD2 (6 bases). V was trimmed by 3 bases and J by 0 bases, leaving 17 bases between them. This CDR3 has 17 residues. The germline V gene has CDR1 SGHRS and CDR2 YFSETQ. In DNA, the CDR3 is TGCGCCAGCAGCTCATCATTGGGGGGAAAAAGCACAGATACGCAGTATTTT. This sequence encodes CASSSSLGGKSTDTQYF.

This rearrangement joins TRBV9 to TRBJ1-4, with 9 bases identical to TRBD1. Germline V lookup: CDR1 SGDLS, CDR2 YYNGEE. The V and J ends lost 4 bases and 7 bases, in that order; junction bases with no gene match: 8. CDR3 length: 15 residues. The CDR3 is CASSPRDRDSEKLFF. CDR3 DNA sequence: TGTGCCAGCAGCCCGAGGGACAGGGATAGTGAAAAACTGTTTTTT. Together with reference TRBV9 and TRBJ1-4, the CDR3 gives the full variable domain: DSGVTQTPKHLITATGQRVTLRCSPRSGDLSVYWYQQSLDQGLQFLIQYYNGEERAKGNILERFSAQQFPDLHSELNLSSLELGDSALYFCASSPRDRDSEKLFFGSGTQLSVL.

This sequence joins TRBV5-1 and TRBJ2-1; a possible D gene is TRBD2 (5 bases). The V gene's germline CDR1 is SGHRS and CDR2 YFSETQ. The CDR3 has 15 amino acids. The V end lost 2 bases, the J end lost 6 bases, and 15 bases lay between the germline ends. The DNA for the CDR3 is TGCGCCAGCAGCTTAGTAGCGAAAGCCATCAATGAGCAGTTCTTC. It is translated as CASSLVAKAINEQFF.

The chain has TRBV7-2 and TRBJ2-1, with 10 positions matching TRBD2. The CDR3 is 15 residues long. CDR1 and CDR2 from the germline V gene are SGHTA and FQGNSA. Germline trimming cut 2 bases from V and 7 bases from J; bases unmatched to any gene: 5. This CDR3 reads CASSLTPSGSNEQFF. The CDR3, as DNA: TGTGCCAGCAGCTTAACCCCTAGCGGGAGTAATGAGCAGTTCTTC. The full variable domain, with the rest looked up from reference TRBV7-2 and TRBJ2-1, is GAGVSQSPSNKVTEKGKDVELRCDPISGHTALYWYRQSLGQGLEFLIYFQGNSAPDKSGLPSDRFSAERTGGSVSTLTIQRTQQEDSAVYLCASSLTPSGSNEQFFGPGTRLTVL.

CDR3: CASSGRVSGPSSYNEQFF. The CDR3 DNA is TGTGCCAGCAGCGGGCGGGTCTCCGGGCCCAGCTCCTACAATGAGCAGTTCTTC. This sequence joins TRBV7-6 and TRBJ2-1, with D possibly matching TRBD2 (5 bases). This CDR3 contains 18 residues. Trimming cost V 5 bases and J 0 bases, with 20 bases left between them. Germline values: CDR1 SGHVS, CDR2 FNYEAQ.